This T cell receptor (beta chain) came from a study of T-cell memory formation after mild COVID-19. Study-level findings and limits: Clones that contracted from day 15 to 85 had balanced CD4/CD8; later expanders were CD4+ biased.

Constant-segment primers served in 5'RACE that generated TCR alpha and TCR beta cDNA libraries bearing sample barcodes and UMIs. TCRdb reanalysed the 5' RACE reads using MiXCR and keeps one entry per CDR3 protein. The repertoire holds hundreds of thousands of distinct CDR3 sequences, with 15% as singletons. Germline values: CDR1 SGHAT, CDR2 FQNNGV. J lost 7 bases, V lost 5 bases, and 12 bases had no gene match. The CDR3 length is 15 residues. A word on this clonotype: The antigen is undetermined.

The gene calls are TRBV11-2 and TRBJ2-7; 9 bases map to TRBD2. The receptor was isolated from an adult woman who had mild COVID-19 (a few samples of this study predate the infection). Cell type and time point are not known. Sequencing input: PBMCs or a T cell subset sorted from them (not recorded which). CDR3: CASSPRLAVTGEQYF. The CDR3 DNA reads as TGTGCCAGCAGCCCAAGACTAGCGGTCACGGGGGAGCAGTACTTC. Looking up the rest from reference TRBV11-2 and TRBJ2-7 gives the full variable domain: EAGVAQSPRYKIIEKRQSVAFWCNPISGHATLYWYQQILGQGPKLLIQFQNNGVVDDSQLPKDRFSAERLKGVDSTLKIQPAKLEDSAVYLCASSPRLAVTGEQYFGPGTRLTVT.